This T cell receptor beta chain is drawn from a study of T cells in Graves' hyperthyroidism and ophthalmopathy. Study-wide findings and caveats: Among thyroid clonotypes expanded above 0.001, most also appeared in blood.

Amplification of TCR beta CDR3 regions used RNA as the template. A first-round RT-PCR of the TCR CDR3 used the HTBI primer set. In TCRdb, the multiplex PCR reads were re-called with MiXCR into one record per CDR3 protein. This sample yields hundreds of thousands of distinct CDR3 sequences, of which about 14% are seen a single time; under 15% belongs to the top ten. As concerns this clonotype: Its antigen remains unknown.

For ophthalmopathy patients, the Clinical Activity Score was at least 3 and the NOSPECS grade at least 4; duration was under 3 months. Diagnoses were made from clinical symptoms, serum measures (thyroxine and TRAb), thyroid ultrasound and orbital computed tomography. Trimming stripped 2 bases from V and 0 bases from J, with 19 bases between. Germline loops: CDR1 SQVTM, CDR2 ANQGSEA. There are 17 residues in the CDR3. The gene calls are TRBV29-1 and TRBJ1-1, with D unclear. This sequence originates from a woman aged 50 to 65 with Graves' ophthalmopathy. Sequenced sample: blood. The CDR3 nucleotides are TGCAGCGTTGAATGGTTGGGCAAGGGAACCTTGAACACTGAAGCTTTCTTT. Amino acids: CSVEWLGKGTLNTEAFF.